This entry describes one T cell receptor beta chain. Its cognate antigen is unknown. The data derive from a study of long-term antiretroviral therapy in people with HIV. Study at large: The 2015 recommendation for immediate ART came about a decade after the earliest samples.

At least two post-ART and at least one pre-ART PBMC sample were available for each donor. Assay version v3.0 of immunoSEQ was used, and it was run at survey level. Clones were read by immunoSEQ multiplex PCR, and TCRdb kept only the in-frame ones, dropping some. The table shows some 23,000 clones, with around 80% occurring only once. Study-wide results and limits: Those clones which expanded before ART made up the dominant part of the repertoire at all time points. It was observed that HIV repertoires exhibited narrower CDR3 length ranges than controls.

The germline V and J ends were trimmed by 5 bases and 4 bases, with 14 bases remaining between them. This CDR3 is 14 amino acids long. Germline CDR1 reads SGHVS; CDR2 reads FNYEAQ. This sequence joins TRBV7-6 and TRBJ1-2, with a possible D match to TRBD1 (6 bases). The source of this sequence is a woman aged 35 to 49 with HIV. The source material was unsorted PBMCs, sampled 1.2 years after starting antiretroviral therapy. CDR3 nucleotide sequence: TGTGCCAGCAGCGCGCAGGGGAAGGGCTATGGCTACACCTTC. Translated, it gives CASSAQGKGYGYTF.